Listed below are T cell receptor beta chains from one sample, sequenced in a study of blood T cell repertoires in COVID-19. Clones were read by immunoSEQ multiplex PCR, and TCRdb kept only the in-frame ones, dropping some. The data contain about 120,000 clones, approximately 79% of them seen just once; the ten biggest clones take up 2% to 3%. Material for sequencing was peripheral blood. The source is a man aged 50-59 years with acute or convalescent COVID-19. Each CDR3 is given without its conserved first and last residue.

>TRBJ1-1|TRBV5-6
ASSLNTEAF
>TRBJ2-7|TRBV6-2/TRBV6-3
ASNPRGGVYEQY
>TRBJ1-3|TRBV2
ASSPWTIPSGNTIY
>TRBJ2-7|TRBV7-8
ASRPGTANPYEQY
>TRBJ2-2|TRBV19
ASSMSGVAGGTGELF
>TRBJ2-5|TRBV28
ASSLRVAVGETQY
>TRBJ2-2|TRBV23-1
ASSQSRIRTNTGELF
>TRBJ1-3|TRBV15
AASRDQGNTIY
>TRBJ2-2|TRBV15
ATSRERGPNTGELF
>TRBJ2-7|TRBV6-5
ASSTSGRMYEQY
>TRBJ2-5|TRBV21-1
ASSNSTGVQETQY
>TRBJ2-3|TRBV12-3/TRBV12-4
ASVYRGTDTQY
>TRBJ1-4|TRBV4-2
ASSQDGGGVW
>TRBJ2-7|TRBV15
ATRPEHRGYEQY
>TRBJ1-5|TRBV2
ASSEEGQGNQPQH